This entry is about one TCR beta chain. The sort gate was single viable CD3+CD4+CD8-CD45RO+ cells for memory CD4+ T cells. The source of the sample is a study of memory CD4+ T cells and cytomegalovirus serostatus. Looking at the study overall: Donors were healthy Belgian adults, 9 or 10 CMV seropositive and around 24 seronegative.

Produced via immunoSEQ multiplex PCR; TCRdb's table is partial and in-frame only. The sample carries about 60,000 clones, approximately 82% recorded once. Sequencing was carried out using memory CD4+ T cells from blood. This TCR was recovered from an adult in good health and CMV-seronegative. Some clones in this sample may be carry-over from other donors' samples.

The CDR3, as DNA: TGTGCTACCCAGGGCCCGCAAAACATTCAGTACTTC. This translates into CATQGPQNIQYF. The V gene is TRBV12-5, the J gene TRBJ2-4, with a tentative D call TRBD1 (5 bases). This CDR3 region has 12 residues. Germline V gives CDR1 LGHNT, CDR2 FRNRAP. V was shortened by 10 bases and J by 5 bases, with 12 bases between the two germline ends.